The sequence of this TCR beta chain was determined in a study of response to subunit inactivated influenza vaccine. MiXCR, applied by TCRdb to the RT-PCR reads, yields one record per CDR3 protein. The sample has hundreds of thousands of distinct CDR3 sequences, roughly 20% seen once; the top ten hold roughly a tenth. In its sample, this clonotype was seen many times. What it binds is unknown. Regarding the study as a whole: The authors offered the suggestion that each seasonal influenza vaccination recruits few new T cells.

The CDR3 runs to 15 residues. From germline, CDR1 is MRHNA and CDR2 SNTAGT. Trimming took off 0 bases at V and 4 bases at J, with 11 bases between the two ends. The material sequenced was PBMCs from blood, taken roughly 5 days after vaccination. The sequence was obtained from a man aged 50-59 years who received an inactivated influenza vaccine. The chain uses TRBV6-4 and TRBJ2-3; TRBD1 is a possible D gene (5 bases). The CDR3 sequence is CASSDSLEGADTQYF. The CDR3 DNA reads TGTGCCAGCAGTGACTCCCTAGAAGGGGCAGATACGCAGTATTTT.